This T cell receptor beta chain is drawn from a study of early T cells in non-severe SARS-CoV-2 infection. This clonotype appeared many times. The antigen is unknown. V lost 6 bases and J 8 bases, leaving 4 bases between the germline ends. This CDR3 comprises 8 residues. The germline CDR1 and CDR2 sequences are SQVTM and ANQGSEA. Study results and caveats: VDJdb matches were skewed toward anti-spike CD8 T cell responses.

Researchers tagged individual cDNA molecules with unique molecular identifiers. TCRdb re-derived calls from the 5' RACE reads in MiXCR, one entry per CDR3 protein. Of approximately 79,000 distinct CDR3 sequences listed, roughly 13% were seen once; the top ten hold 1.1%. The rearrangement links TRBV29-1 to TRBJ1-2; D not resolved. This sequence originates from an adult who was a healthcare worker with PCR-confirmed SARS-CoV-2 infection or an uninfected control (not recorded which). Sequencing was done on a sample of whole blood. For the CDR3, the DNA is TGCAGCGTGAACGGCTACACCTTC. Amino acids: CSVNGYTF.